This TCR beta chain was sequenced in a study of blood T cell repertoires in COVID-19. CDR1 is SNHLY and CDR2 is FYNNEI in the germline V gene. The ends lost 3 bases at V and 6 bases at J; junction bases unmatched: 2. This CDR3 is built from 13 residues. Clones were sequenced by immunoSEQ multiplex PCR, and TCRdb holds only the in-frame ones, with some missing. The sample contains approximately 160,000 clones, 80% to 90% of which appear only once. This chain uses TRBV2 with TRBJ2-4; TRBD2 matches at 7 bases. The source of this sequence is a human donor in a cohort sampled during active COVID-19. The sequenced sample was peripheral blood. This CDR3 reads CASSEWEGNIQYF. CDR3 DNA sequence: TGTGCCAGCAGTGAGTGGGAGGGAAACATTCAGTACTTC.